This T cell receptor beta chain was documented in a study of shared clonotypes between healthy human individuals. Both subsets, CD45RA+ naive and CD45RA-negative memory, were split from the CD4+ cells. The CDR3 totals 16 residues. Germline V gene sequence: CDR1 MDHEN, CDR2 SYDVKM. V was cut by 2 bases and J by 1 base, with 14 bases left in between. This clone showed up just a few times. Assay used: immunoSEQ multiplex PCR; TCRdb lists only in-frame clones, some missing. Of about 960,000 clones in the sample, over 75% were seen once. This chain uses TRBV28 with TRBJ1-1; D call uncertain. Sequencing was carried out using memory CD4+ T cells sorted from blood. Subset in this sample: CD45RA-negative fraction. The receptor comes from a young man in good health. CDR3 sequence (DNA): TGTGCCAGCAGTTTAAGAGGGTCGGGCAGGAACACTGAAGCTTTCTTT. Protein product: CASSLRGSGRNTEAFF.